Following are 13 T cell receptor beta chains from one sample sequenced in a study of cytomegalovirus exposure and HLA in healthy donors. Both 60 Vbeta primers and 13 Jbeta primers went into the PCR. Profiled with immunoSEQ multiplex PCR; TCRdb holds only in-frame clones, not every one. The profile shows over 80,000 clones, approximately 68% of them singletons. Sequenced sample: PBMCs. These receptors were taken from a boy younger than 18 in good health and CMV-seropositive.

The table lists this clone with a few counts. The chain has TRBV11-2 and TRBJ1-4, with D perhaps TRBD1 (6 bases). CDR1 is SGHAT, CDR2 FQNNGV, per germline. CDR3 length: 15 residues. V was clipped by 5 bases and J by 5 bases, with 15 bases between them. DNA of the CDR3: TGTGCCAGCAGCCCGTTCGGGACACAAAATGAAAAACTGTTTTTT. Translation: CASSPFGTQNEKLFF.

The chain couples TRBV7-3 to TRBJ2-2, with TRBD2 matching 8 bases. The CDR3 runs 15 residues. Germline V lookup: CDR1 SGHTA, CDR2 FQGTGA. V lost 5 bases, J lost 5 bases, and 7 bases stayed unmatched. CDR3 sequence reads: CASSEPGLGTGELFF. The CDR3 DNA follows: TGTGCCAGCAGCGAACCGGGACTAGGGACCGGGGAGCTGTTTTTT.

This clone was found once. The rearrangement joins TRBV5-1 to TRBJ1-2, with TRBD1 as a possible D gene (6 bases). V was trimmed by 0 bases and J by 9 bases, leaving 15 bases between them. Germline V lookup: CDR1 SGHRS, CDR2 YFSETQ. The length of the CDR3 is 14 residues. CDR3 nucleotide sequence: TGCGCCAGCAGCTTGGAGGCGGGGGCGAATAGCTACACCTTC. It translates to CASSLEAGANSYTF.

V and J are TRBV19 and TRBJ1-4, with D possibly TRBD1 on 6 matching bases. Germline values: CDR1 LNHDA, CDR2 SQIVND (reference sequence). V was pared by 3 bases and J by 0 bases, with 14 bases between. The CDR3 is 17 residues long. In DNA, the CDR3 is TGTGCCAGTAGTATGGCATGGACAGTCGCAACTAATGAAAAACTGTTTTTT. This codes for CASSMAWTVATNEKLFF.

The chain links TRBV5-1 to TRBJ2-7; 9 nucleotides align to TRBD1. The V segment lost 0 bases and the J segment 3 bases; nucleotides outside the gene matches: 10. CDR1 and CDR2 from the germline V gene are SGHRS and YFSETQ. The CDR3 contains 17 residues. For the CDR3, the DNA is TGCGCCAGCAGCTTGGAACAGGAGGGACAGGGTTACTACGAGCAGTACTTC. Its protein product is CASSLEQEGQGYYEQYF.

This chain links TRBV11-2 with TRBJ2-7, with 8 positions matching TRBD2. Germline V gene sequence: CDR1 SGHAT, CDR2 FQNNGV. Trimming at V came to 5 bases and at J to 1 base, leaving 4 bases not matched to a gene. This CDR3 comprises 14 residues. The CDR3 DNA reads TGTGCCAGCAGCGTTAGCGGGAAATCCTACGAGCAGTACTTC. This encodes CASSVSGKSYEQYF.

There are a few counts of this clone. The rearrangement links TRBV6-5 to TRBJ2-5; 15 bases match TRBD2. The ends lost 6 bases at V and 4 bases at J; junction bases unmatched: 3. There are 15 residues in the CDR3. Germline V gives CDR1 MNHEY, CDR2 SVGAGI. DNA for the CDR3: TGTGCCAGCAGATCGGGACTAGCGGGAGGAGAGACCCAGTACTTC. It translates to CASRSGLAGGETQYF.

This chain links TRBV15 with TRBJ2-5; 7 bases line up with TRBD2. The CDR3 runs to 15 residues. Germline V gives CDR1 LNHNV, CDR2 YYDKDF (reference sequence). V gave up 6 bases and J gave up 5 bases; unmatched junction bases: 12. CDR3 bases: TGTGCCACCAGACGAACTAGCGACAGAGGGGAGACCCAGTACTTC. Protein product: CATRRTSDRGETQYF. Supplemented by reference TRBV15 and TRBJ2-5, the full variable domain reads DAMVIQNPRYQVTQFGKPVTLSCSQTLNHNVMYWYQQKSSQAPKLLFHYYDKDFNNEADTPDNFQSRRPNTSFCFLDIRSPGLGDTAMYLCATRRTSDRGETQYFGPGTRLLVL.

This rearrangement joins TRBV5-1 to TRBJ2-3, with 10 bases fitting TRBD2. The germline gives CDR1 SGHRS, CDR2 YFSETQ. The CDR3 length is 18 residues. V was pared by 0 bases and J by 2 bases, with 9 bases of the junction left unmatched. CDR3 amino acids: CASSLVRGLAEYTDTQYF. For the CDR3, the DNA is TGCGCCAGCAGCTTGGTACGTGGACTAGCGGAATACACAGATACGCAGTATTTT.

The chain joins TRBV6-1 to TRBJ1-3; no reliable D call. The CDR3 consists of 12 residues. Deletions cut 7 bases from V and 0 bases from J, with 4 bases between. Germline CDR1 MNHNS, CDR2 SASEGT. In DNA, the CDR3 is TGTGCCAGCACAGGCTCTGGAAACACCATATATTTT. Translating gives CASTGSGNTIYF.

This clone turned up a few times. This chain joins TRBV6-5 and TRBJ2-7; TRBD1 is a possible D gene (5 bases). Trimming took off 2 bases at V and 2 bases at J, with 13 bases between the two ends. CDR3 length: 15 residues. Looked up from germline, CDR1 is MNHEY and CDR2 is SVGAGI. This CDR3 is CASSYGRAQTYEQYF. CDR3 bases: TGTGCCAGCAGTTACGGCAGGGCTCAAACCTACGAGCAGTACTTC.

J is TRBJ1-3 and V is TRBV19; D gene ambiguous. The CDR3 runs 13 residues. From germline, CDR1 is LNHDA and CDR2 SQIVND (reference sequence). With 7 bases removed from V and 0 bases from J, the gap between germline ends came to 7 bases. The CDR3 sequence: CASNPGSGNTIYF. DNA of the CDR3: TGTGCCAGTAATCCCGGCTCTGGAAACACCATATATTTT.

This clone has just a few counts. The rearrangement joins TRBV10-3 to TRBJ1-4; D is ambiguous. The V gene's germline CDR1 is ENHRY and CDR2 SYGVKD. V was trimmed by 4 bases and J by 0 bases, leaving 6 bases between them. The CDR3 contains 14 residues. Written as DNA, the CDR3 is TGTGCCATCAGTGGGAGCACAACTAATGAAAAACTGTTTTTT. This translates into CAISGSTTNEKLFF.